This TCR beta chain emerged from a study of T cell changes during pregnancy in multiple sclerosis. TCRdb's table, derived via immunoSEQ multiplex PCR, lists solely in-frame clones and lacks some. The table lists over 30,000 clones, around 93% of them singletons. This clonotype originated in a female donor with multiple sclerosis, enrolled in a pregnancy study. The sample in question was CD4+ T cells from peripheral blood mononuclear cells, obtained after pregnancy.

The chain's CDR3 is CASSKSSRGSVFPNEKLFF. The CDR3 DNA is TGTGCCAGCAGCAAAAGCAGCCGAGGCAGTGTTTTCCCGAATGAAAAACTGTTTTTT. J is TRBJ1-4 and V is TRBV21-1. TRBV21-1 is a known pseudogene. The CDR3 runs to 19 residues.